This T cell receptor (beta chain) was captured by sequencing in a study of Ad26.COV2.S vaccination and SARS-CoV-2 variants. Method: immunoSEQ multiplex PCR; TCRdb's copy keeps in-frame clones and lacks some. The sample holds under 400,000 clones, around 90% seen once. Treatment denoted: roughly 19 received Ad26.COV2.S at low or high dose, single or two shots; roughly five received placebo; per-sample allocation not given. Each sample was drawn 63 days after the first injection (of vaccine or placebo). Boston supplied an adult donor aged 18-55 years. This clonotype was obtained from a person aged 18-60 years who received the Ad26.COV2.S COVID-19 vaccine or a placebo. Sequences were derived from peripheral blood, sampled in a trial of Ad26.COV2.S vaccine versus placebo.

The CDR3 loop reads CASSRGGPKNIQYF. The CDR3 nucleotides are TGTGCCAGCAGCCGGGGGGGACCCAAAAACATTCAGTACTTC. This chain connects TRBV6-5 to TRBJ2-4, with 8 bases fitting TRBD2. The ends lost 6 bases at V and 2 bases at J; junction bases unmatched: 3. This CDR3 spans 14 amino acids. Germline lookup yields CDR1 MNHEY and CDR2 SVGAGI.